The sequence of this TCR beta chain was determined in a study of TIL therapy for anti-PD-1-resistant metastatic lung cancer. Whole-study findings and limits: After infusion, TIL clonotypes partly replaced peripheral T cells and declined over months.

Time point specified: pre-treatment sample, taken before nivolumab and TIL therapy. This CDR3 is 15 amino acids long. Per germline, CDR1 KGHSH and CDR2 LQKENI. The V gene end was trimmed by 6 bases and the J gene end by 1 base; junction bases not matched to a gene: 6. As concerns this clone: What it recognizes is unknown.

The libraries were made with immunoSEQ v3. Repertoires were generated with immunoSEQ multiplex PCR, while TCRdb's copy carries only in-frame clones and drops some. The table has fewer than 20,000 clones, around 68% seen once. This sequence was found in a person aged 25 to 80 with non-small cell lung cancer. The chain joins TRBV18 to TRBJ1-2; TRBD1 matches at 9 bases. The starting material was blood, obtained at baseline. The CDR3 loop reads CASSLRQGDNYGYTF. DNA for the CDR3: TGTGCCAGCTCTCTTCGACAGGGGGATAACTATGGCTACACCTTC.